This TCR beta chain was recovered during a study of immune characterization of retroperitoneal liposarcoma. This CDR3 region has 12 residues. The germline V gene encodes CDR1 MNHNS and CDR2 SASEGT. The V gene lost 8 bases and the J gene lost 10 bases, with 15 bases spanning the gap. A single record per CDR3 protein comes from TCRdb applying MiXCR to the PCR reads. The repertoire holds 7,900 or so distinct CDR3 sequences, with approximately 39% as singletons. The sequence came from a male donor with retroperitoneal liposarcoma. The sequencing input was tumor tissue. V and J are TRBV6-1 and TRBJ2-1; D call uncertain. CDR3 nucleotide sequence: TGTGCCAGCCAAAGGCCCCCTTACGAGCAGTTCTTC. Translated: CASQRPPYEQFF.